This T cell receptor beta chain emerged from a study of T cells in localized non-small cell lung cancer. Study conclusions and caveats: Appearance in adjacent lung was seen for a median approximately 60 of the top 100 tumor clones.

The germline V and J ends were trimmed by 0 bases and 1 base, with 7 bases remaining between them. This CDR3 region has 14 residues. Looked up from germline, CDR1 is SGHDT and CDR2 is YYEEEE. In regard to this clone: What it binds is not known.

Profiled with immunoSEQ multiplex PCR; TCRdb holds only in-frame clones, not every one. The sample records fewer than 45,000 clones, roughly 86% being singletons. The J gene is TRBJ1-1, the V gene TRBV5-6, with D unresolved. The sequencing here drew on peripheral blood, taken before any cancer treatment. The sequence derives from a female donor of 60 years or more with stage I squamous cell lung carcinoma. The CDR3 DNA reads TGTGCCAGCAGCTTGGCCGCACCGAACACTGAAGCTTTCTTT. This gives the protein CASSLAAPNTEAFF. The variable domain in full, with the rest retrieved from reference TRBV5-6 and TRBJ1-1, is DAGVTQSPTHLIKTRGQQVTLRCSPKSGHDTVSWYQQALGQGPQFIFQYYEEEERQRGNFPDRFSGHQFPNYSSELNVNALLLGDSALYLCASSLAAPNTEAFFGQGTRLTVV.